This TCR beta chain came from a study of T cell responses to AZD1222 COVID-19 vaccine. Study-level findings and limits: Across spike, vaccine-associated CD4 TCRs were found, dominant at 160-218 and 743-854. An increase in Spike-specific TCR breadth and depth was observed after two AZD1222 doses.

Sequencing was performed with immunoSEQ multiplex PCR; in TCRdb, only in-frame clones are kept and a portion is missing. The sample yields approximately 110,000 clones, roughly 87% seen once. The analysis combined second doses at about 4 or about 12 weeks. As regards this clone: Its antigen is as yet unknown.

This material consisted of peripheral blood, taken 28 days after the second AZD1222 dose. This sequence was found in an adult who received the AZD1222 COVID-19 vaccine.

The CDR3 reads CASSIARRSTYEQYF. The DNA of the CDR3 is TGTGCCAGTAGTATAGCGCGCAGGAGTACCTACGAGCAGTACTTC. This sequence joins TRBV19 and TRBJ2-7; D gene uncertain. From germline, CDR1 is LNHDA and CDR2 SQIVND (reference sequence). The CDR3 has 15 amino acids. Deletions cut 1 base from V and 2 bases from J, with 12 bases between.